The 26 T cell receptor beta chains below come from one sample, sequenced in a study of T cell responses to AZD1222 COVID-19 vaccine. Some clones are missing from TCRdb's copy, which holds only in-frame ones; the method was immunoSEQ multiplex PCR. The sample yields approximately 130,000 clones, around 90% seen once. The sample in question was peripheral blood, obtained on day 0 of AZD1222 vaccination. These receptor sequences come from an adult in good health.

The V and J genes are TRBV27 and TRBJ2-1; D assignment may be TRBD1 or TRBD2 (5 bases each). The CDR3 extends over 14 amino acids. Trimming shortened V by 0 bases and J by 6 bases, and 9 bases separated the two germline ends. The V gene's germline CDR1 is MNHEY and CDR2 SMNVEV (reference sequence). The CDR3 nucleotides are TGTGCCAGCAGTTTATCGGGGGTGGGCAATGAGCAGTTCTTC. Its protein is CASSLSGVGNEQFF.

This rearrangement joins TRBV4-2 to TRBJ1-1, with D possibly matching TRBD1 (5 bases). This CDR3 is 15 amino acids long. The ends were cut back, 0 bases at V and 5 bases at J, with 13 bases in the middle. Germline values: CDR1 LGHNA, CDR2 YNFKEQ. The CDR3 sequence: CASSQEAGLGTEAFF. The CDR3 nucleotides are TGTGCCAGCAGCCAAGAGGCGGGGCTTGGAACTGAAGCTTTCTTT.

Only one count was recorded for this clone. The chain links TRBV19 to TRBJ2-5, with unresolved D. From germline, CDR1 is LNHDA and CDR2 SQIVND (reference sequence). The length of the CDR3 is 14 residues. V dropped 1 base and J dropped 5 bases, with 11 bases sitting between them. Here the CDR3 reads CASSIATLQETQYF. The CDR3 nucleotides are TGTGCCAGTAGTATAGCGACCCTCCAGGAGACCCAGTACTTC.

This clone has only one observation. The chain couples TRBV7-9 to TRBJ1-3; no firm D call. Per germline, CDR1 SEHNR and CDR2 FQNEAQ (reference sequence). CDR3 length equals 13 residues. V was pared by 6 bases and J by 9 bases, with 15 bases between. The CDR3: CASSYPLDGTIYF. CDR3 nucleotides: TGTGCCAGCAGTTACCCCTTAGATGGCACCATATATTTT.

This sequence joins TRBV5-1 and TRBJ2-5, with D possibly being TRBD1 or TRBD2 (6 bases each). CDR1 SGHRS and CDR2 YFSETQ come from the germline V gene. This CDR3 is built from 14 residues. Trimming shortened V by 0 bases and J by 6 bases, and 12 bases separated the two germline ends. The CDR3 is CASSLGGAGKTQYF. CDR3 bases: TGCGCCAGCAGCTTGGGGGGGGCCGGTAAGACCCAGTACTTC.

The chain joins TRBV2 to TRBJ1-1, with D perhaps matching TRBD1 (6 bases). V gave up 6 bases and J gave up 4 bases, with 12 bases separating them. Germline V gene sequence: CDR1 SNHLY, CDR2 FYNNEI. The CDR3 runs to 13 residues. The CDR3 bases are TGTGCCAGCAGGGCAGGGGAGGGCACTGAAGCTTTCTTT. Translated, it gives CASRAGEGTEAFF.

This CDR3 reads CASRGGQVWDTQYF. The CDR3 region has the DNA TGTGCCAGCAGGGGGGGACAGGTTTGGGATACGCAGTATTTT. This sequence joins TRBV2 and TRBJ2-3, with 8 bases fitting TRBD1. The CDR3 has 14 residues. The germline gives CDR1 SNHLY, CDR2 FYNNEI. V lost 6 bases, J lost 6 bases, and 8 bases stayed unmatched.

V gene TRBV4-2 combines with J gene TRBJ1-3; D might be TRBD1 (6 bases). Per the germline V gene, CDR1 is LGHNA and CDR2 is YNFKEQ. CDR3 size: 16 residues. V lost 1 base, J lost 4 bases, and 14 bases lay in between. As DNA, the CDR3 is TGTGCCAGCAGCCAAGTTCCGGGGGCGCGAGGAAACACCATATATTTT. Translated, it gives CASSQVPGARGNTIYF.

The CDR3 is CASSLATSGSRGYEQYF. DNA for the CDR3: TGTGCCAGCAGCTTAGCGACTAGCGGGAGTAGGGGCTACGAGCAGTACTTC. The rearrangement uses TRBV7-9 and TRBJ2-7; TRBD2 aligns across 12 bases. The germline V gene has CDR1 SEHNR and CDR2 FQNEAQ (reference sequence). The V and J ends lost 0 bases and 3 bases, in that order; junction bases with no gene match: 6. The CDR3 totals 17 residues. Full variable domain (missing parts from reference TRBV7-9 and TRBJ2-7): DTGVSQNPRHKITKRGQNVTFRCDPISEHNRLYWYRQTLGQGPEFLTYFQNEAQLEKSRLLSDRFSAERPKGSFSTLEIQRTEQGDSAMYLCASSLATSGSRGYEQYFGPGTRLTVT.

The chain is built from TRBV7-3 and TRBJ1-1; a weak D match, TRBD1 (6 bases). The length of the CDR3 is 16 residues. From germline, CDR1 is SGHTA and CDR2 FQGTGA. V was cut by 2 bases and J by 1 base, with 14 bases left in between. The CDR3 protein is CASSLFPLQGNTEAFF. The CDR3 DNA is TGTGCCAGCAGCTTATTCCCCCTACAGGGGAACACTGAAGCTTTCTTT.

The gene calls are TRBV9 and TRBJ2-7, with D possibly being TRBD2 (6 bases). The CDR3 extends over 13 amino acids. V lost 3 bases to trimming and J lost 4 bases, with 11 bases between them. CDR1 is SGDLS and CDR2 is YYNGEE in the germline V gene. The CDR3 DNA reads TGTGCCAGCAGCGCAGGGACTGGATACGAGCAGTACTTC. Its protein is CASSAGTGYEQYF. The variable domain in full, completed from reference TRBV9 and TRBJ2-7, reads DSGVTQTPKHLITATGQRVTLRCSPRSGDLSVYWYQQSLDQGLQFLIQYYNGEERAKGNILERFSAQQFPDLHSELNLSSLELGDSALYFCASSAGTGYEQYFGPGTRLTVT.

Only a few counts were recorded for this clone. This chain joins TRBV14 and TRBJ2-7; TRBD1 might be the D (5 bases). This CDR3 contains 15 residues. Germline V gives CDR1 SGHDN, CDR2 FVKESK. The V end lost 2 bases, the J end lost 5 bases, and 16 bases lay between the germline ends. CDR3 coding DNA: TGTGCCAGCAGCCAAATATCAGGGTGGGGCAACGAGCAGTACTTC. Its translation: CASSQISGWGNEQYF.

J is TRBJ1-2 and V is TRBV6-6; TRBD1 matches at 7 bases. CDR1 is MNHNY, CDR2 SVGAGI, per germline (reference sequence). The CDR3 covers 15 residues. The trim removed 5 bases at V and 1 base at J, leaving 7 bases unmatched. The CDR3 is CASSPTGQLNYGYTF. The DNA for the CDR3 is TGTGCCAGCAGTCCGACGGGACAGCTTAACTATGGCTACACCTTC.

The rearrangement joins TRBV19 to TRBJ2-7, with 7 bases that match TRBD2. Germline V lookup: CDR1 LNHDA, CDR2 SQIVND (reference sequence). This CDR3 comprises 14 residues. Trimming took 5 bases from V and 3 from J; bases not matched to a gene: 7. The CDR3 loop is CASSPSGAGYEQYF. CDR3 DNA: TGTGCCAGTAGTCCTAGCGGAGCTGGCTACGAGCAGTACTTC.

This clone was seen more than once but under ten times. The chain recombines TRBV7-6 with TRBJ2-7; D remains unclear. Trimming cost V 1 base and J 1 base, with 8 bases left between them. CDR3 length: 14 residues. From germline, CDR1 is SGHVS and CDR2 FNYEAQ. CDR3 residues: CASSLGTVSYEQYF. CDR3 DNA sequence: TGTGCCAGCAGCTTAGGTACGGTTTCCTACGAGCAGTACTTC.

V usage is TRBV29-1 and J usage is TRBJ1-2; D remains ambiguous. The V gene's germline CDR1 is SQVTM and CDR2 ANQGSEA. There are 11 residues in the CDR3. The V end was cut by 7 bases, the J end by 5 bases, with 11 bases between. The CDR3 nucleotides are TGCAGCGGGCAAATAGGGTATGGCTACACCTTC. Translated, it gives CSGQIGYGYTF.

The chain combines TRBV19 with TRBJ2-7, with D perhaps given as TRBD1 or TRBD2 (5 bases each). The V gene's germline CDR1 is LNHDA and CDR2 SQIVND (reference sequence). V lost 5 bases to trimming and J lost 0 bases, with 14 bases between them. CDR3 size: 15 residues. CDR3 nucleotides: TGTGCCAGTAGTTCCTATAGGGACGGCTCCTACGAGCAGTACTTC. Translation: CASSSYRDGSYEQYF.

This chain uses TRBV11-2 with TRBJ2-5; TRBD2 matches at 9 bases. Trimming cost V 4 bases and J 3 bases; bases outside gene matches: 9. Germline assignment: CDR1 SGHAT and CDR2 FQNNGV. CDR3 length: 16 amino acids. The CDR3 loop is CASSSERGGAKETQYF. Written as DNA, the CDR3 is TGTGCCAGCAGCTCAGAGCGCGGGGGGGCTAAAGAGACCCAGTACTTC.

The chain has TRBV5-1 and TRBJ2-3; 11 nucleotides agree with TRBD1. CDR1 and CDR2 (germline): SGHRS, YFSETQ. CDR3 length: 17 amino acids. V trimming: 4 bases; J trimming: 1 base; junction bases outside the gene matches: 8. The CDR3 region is CASSLWTGGSGTDTQYF. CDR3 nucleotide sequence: TGCGCCAGCAGCCTTTGGACAGGGGGCAGTGGCACAGATACGCAGTATTTT.

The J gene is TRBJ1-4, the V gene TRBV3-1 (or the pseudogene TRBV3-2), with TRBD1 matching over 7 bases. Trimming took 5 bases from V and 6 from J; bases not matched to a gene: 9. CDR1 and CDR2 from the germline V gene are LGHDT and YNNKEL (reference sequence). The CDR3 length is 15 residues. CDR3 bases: TGTGCCAGCAGCTACAAGACAGGGAACGATGAAAAACTGTTTTTT. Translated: CASSYKTGNDEKLFF.

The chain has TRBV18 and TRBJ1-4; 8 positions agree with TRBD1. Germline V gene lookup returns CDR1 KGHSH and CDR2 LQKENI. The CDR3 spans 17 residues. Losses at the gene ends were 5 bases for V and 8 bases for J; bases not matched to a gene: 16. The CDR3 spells CASSTRESQGAGEKLFF. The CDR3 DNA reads TGTGCCAGCTCAACGAGAGAGTCCCAGGGGGCTGGAGAAAAACTGTTTTTT.

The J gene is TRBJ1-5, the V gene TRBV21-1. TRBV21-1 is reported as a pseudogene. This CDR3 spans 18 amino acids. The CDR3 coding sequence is TGTGCCAGCAGCAAAGACCCGGGGGCCTATATGGGCAATCAGCCCCAGCATTTT. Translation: CASSKDPGAYMGNQPQHF.

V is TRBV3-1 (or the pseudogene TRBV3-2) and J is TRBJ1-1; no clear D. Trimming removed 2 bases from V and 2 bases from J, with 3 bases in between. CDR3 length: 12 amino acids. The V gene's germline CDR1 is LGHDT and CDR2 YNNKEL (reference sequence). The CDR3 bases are TGTGCCAGCAGCCAAAGTAACACTGAAGCTTTCTTT. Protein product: CASSQSNTEAFF.

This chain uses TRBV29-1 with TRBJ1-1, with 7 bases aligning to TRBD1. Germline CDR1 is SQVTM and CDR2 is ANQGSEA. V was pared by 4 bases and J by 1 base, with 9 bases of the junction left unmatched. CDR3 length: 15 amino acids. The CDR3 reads CSVGDFRTGNTEAFF. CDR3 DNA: TGCAGCGTTGGGGACTTCCGGACAGGGAACACTGAAGCTTTCTTT.

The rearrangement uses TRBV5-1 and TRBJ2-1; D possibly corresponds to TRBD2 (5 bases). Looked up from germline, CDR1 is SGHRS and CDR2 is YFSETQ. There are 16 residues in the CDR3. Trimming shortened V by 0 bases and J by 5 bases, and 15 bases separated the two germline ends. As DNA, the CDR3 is TGCGCCAGCAGCTTGGTGCTCCCCCGGAGGAACAATGAGCAGTTCTTC. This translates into CASSLVLPRRNNEQFF. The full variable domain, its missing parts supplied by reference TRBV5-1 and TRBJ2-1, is KAGVTQTPRYLIKTRGQQVTLSCSPISGHRSVSWYQQTPGQGLQFLFEYFSETQRNKGNFPGRFSGRQFSNSRSEMNVSTLELGDSALYLCASSLVLPRRNNEQFFGPGTRLTVL.

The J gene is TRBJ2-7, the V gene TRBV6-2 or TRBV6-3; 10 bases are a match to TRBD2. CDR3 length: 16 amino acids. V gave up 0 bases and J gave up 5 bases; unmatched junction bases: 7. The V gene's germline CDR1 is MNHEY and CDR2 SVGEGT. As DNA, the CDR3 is TGTGCCAGCAGTTACTCAGCTAGCGGGAGACTGAACGAGCAGTACTTC. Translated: CASSYSASGRLNEQYF.